This TCR beta chain emerged from a study of shared clonotypes between healthy human individuals. Study information: CD8 memory received one plate per donor, CD8 naive two, CD4 memory three and CD4 naive three.

CDR1 is MNHNS, CDR2 SASEGT, per germline. This CDR3 has 14 residues. With V trimmed by 5 bases and J by 8 bases, 9 bases remained unmatched. Donors, without exception, were Caucasian adults residing in Nashville, Tennessee. Deep-level running was used for the assay. Each PCR replicate from the sorted subsets contained about 200 ng DNA, which is about 30,000 T cell genomes. The table came from immunoSEQ multiplex PCR; TCRdb's copy has only in-frame clones and leaves some out. The sample consists of about 2.3 million clones, 90% to 95% of them appearing once. The chain couples TRBV6-1 to TRBJ1-3; TRBD1 agrees at 7 bases. The TCR originated in a man younger than 30 in good health. Some clones in this sample may be carry-over from other donors' samples. The sample comprised naive CD4+ T cells from PBMCs. Subset here: CD45RA+ positively selected. CDR3: CASSPDRATDTIYF. The DNA for the CDR3 is TGTGCCAGCAGTCCAGACAGGGCGACGGACACCATATATTTT.